The rows below give T cell receptor beta chains drawn from one sample of a study of blood T cell repertoires in COVID-19. Sequenced by immunoSEQ multiplex PCR; TCRdb stores in-frame clones only, minus some. The top ten clones hold about 1.5% of a sample with about 430,000 clones, 70% to 90% of them seen once. Input material: PBMCs or T cells enriched from blood (not recorded which). The source is a woman in her late teens or twenties who had been exposed to COVID-19. Both conserved end residues are part of each CDR3.

>TRBV28
CASTRGGGNYEQYF
>TRBV5-1
CASSSGTVNTGELFF
>TRBV18
CASSPGQIETQYF
>TRBV10-1
CASGGRTGIYEQYF
>TRBV7-8
CASSFEGGWDLRNEKLFF
>TRBV2
CVLEGRDTQYF
>TRBV11-2
CASSLMTQANEKLFF
>TRBV28
CASRPQGRGPPLHF
>TRBV15
CATSRDRGSGETQYF
>TRBV5-1
CASSFGTDTLAKNIQYF
>TRBV6-5
CASSYGRDRGDDEQFF
>TRBV18
CASSPGQYLNQPQHF
>TRBV4-3
CASSQARLARGEEKLFF
>TRBV3-1/TRBV3-2
CASSLSSYEQYF
>TRBV29-1
CSARPPGGDSKLFF
>TRBV28
CASRYPGTGYTGELFF
>TRBV4-2
CASSQVGGQGFNEQFF
>TRBV7-2
CASSPSGGMNTEAFF
>TRBV7-9
CASSPRTGVNYGYTF
>TRBV19
CASSIRDRHISGNTIYF
>TRBV7-2
CASSSQGGPQHF
>TRBV2
CASPGAGAGNTIYF